Below are 12 T cell receptor beta chains sequenced from a single sample in a study of blood T cells in healthy people across ages (dated by TCRdb to the mid-2010s). To prepare the library, 5' RACE was applied. Sequencing took place on an Illumina HiSeq 2500. The second PCR ran for roughly 7 to 12 cycles and used a J-beta primer mix along with a sample-barcoded 5' primer. TCRdb itself trimmed the public reads at Q25 with fastp, ran MiXCR and retained productive beta chains. Every CDR3 protein is listed once, alongside the most common genes and DNA of its rows. The sample yields about 930,000 distinct CDR3 sequences; about 29% were counted once. Of the sample, 10% falls within the top ten clones. This sample was also put to use in a study of T cells of mothers and their children.

The material sequenced was blood. These receptors all stem from a woman between 40 and 55 years old in good health.

This clonotype was counted a single time. The chain links TRBV28 to TRBJ2-7; weak D call: TRBD1 (7 bases). V lost 4 bases and J lost 7, with 26 bases in between. CDR3 size: 17 residues. CDR1 and CDR2 from the germline V gene are MDHEN and SYDVKM. Here the CDR3 DNA reads TGTGCCAGCAGTTCCCCCCAGGACAGGACTAAAGAGGGGGAGCAGTACTTC. It encodes CASSSPQDRTKEGEQYF.

This clonotype appeared a few times. The chain has TRBV12-5 and TRBJ1-5, with D possibly TRBD1 on 5 matching bases. The CDR3 has 13 residues. With 4 bases removed from V and 1 base from J, the gap between germline ends came to 5 bases. Germline CDR1 LGHNT, CDR2 FRNRAP. The CDR3, as DNA: TGTGCTAGTGGTTCAGGGAGCAATCAGCCCCAGCATTTT. Its translation: CASGSGSNQPQHF.

This clonotype appeared a few times. J is TRBJ2-5 and V is TRBV7-2, with a weak D call TRBD1 (5 bases). V lost 2 bases and J 1 base, leaving 8 bases between the germline ends. Germline assignment: CDR1 SGHTA and CDR2 FQGNSA. This CDR3 is built from 14 residues. The CDR3 DNA reads as TGTGCCAGCAGCTTAAAGGGGATCCAAGAGACCCAGTACTTC. Its protein is CASSLKGIQETQYF.

The chain has TRBV19 and TRBJ2-1; D possibly corresponds to TRBD1 (6 bases). This CDR3 region has 14 residues. The V end was cut by 5 bases, the J end by 6 bases, with 14 bases between. Germline V gene data show CDR1 as LNHDA and CDR2 as SQIVND (reference sequence). Written as DNA, the CDR3 is TGTGCCAGTAGTTTACAGGGTGGGGGCAATGAGCAGTTCTTC. This translates into CASSLQGGGNEQFF.

This clonotype was observed many times. The CDR3: CASSLESPYEQYF. The CDR3 DNA reads as TGTGCCAGCAGCTTGGAGTCTCCTTACGAGCAGTACTTC. The V gene is TRBV7-2, the J gene TRBJ2-7, with D unresolved. From germline, CDR1 is SGHTA and CDR2 FQGNSA. The CDR3 runs 13 residues. The V end was cut by 3 bases, the J end by 4 bases, with 10 bases between.

This clonotype was detected a few times. This chain links TRBV12-3 or TRBV12-4 with TRBJ1-6; the match to TRBD1 covers 8 bases. This CDR3 region has 14 residues. The J segment lost 8 bases and the V segment lost 6 bases, leaving 6 bases of the junction unmatched. CDR3 region: CASRRRGRDSPLHF. CDR3 nucleotide sequence: TGTGCCAGCAGACGCAGGGGGCGGGATTCACCCCTCCACTTT.

The chain uses TRBV6-1 and TRBJ2-5; tentatively, D is TRBD2 (5 bases). Germline values: CDR1 MNHNS, CDR2 SASEGT. The CDR3 sequence is 13 residues long. Trimming stripped 11 bases from V and 2 bases from J, with 15 bases between. The CDR3 is CACRNRGQETQYF. The DNA for the CDR3 is TGTGCCTGCCGCAACCGGGGTCAAGAGACCCAGTACTTC.

The table lists this clonotype with a few counts. The junction differs from germline at one of its ends, possibly a read error. The chain recombines TRBV20-1 with TRBJ2-4; tentative D call: TRBD1 (6 bases). This CDR3 contains 12 residues. The germline CDR1 and CDR2 sequences are DFQATT and SNEGSKA (reference sequence). The CDR3 protein is CSASEDRDIRYF. For the CDR3, the DNA is TGCAGTGCTAGCGAGGATCGGGACATTCGGTACTTC.

The V gene is TRBV7-2, the J gene TRBJ2-1; D is unclear. The CDR3 is made up of 14 amino acids. Germline V gene sequence: CDR1 SGHTA, CDR2 FQGNSA. The germline V and J ends were trimmed by 2 bases and 7 bases, with 12 bases remaining between them. CDR3 bases: TGTGCCAGCAGCTTATACCAGGTGCGGAATGAGCAGTTCTTC. Translating it yields CASSLYQVRNEQFF.

Comment on this clonotype: At one boundary the junction diverges from the germline segment, which might be a read error. This chain links TRBV5-1 with TRBJ2-3; TRBD2 is a possible D gene (5 bases). The CDR3 consists of 12 residues. The V gene's germline CDR1 is SGHRS and CDR2 YFSETQ. The CDR3 DNA reads as TGCGCCAGCAGCTGGGAGAGAGATATGCAGTATTTT. Its translation is CASSWERDMQYF.

This clonotype was seen many times. The V gene is TRBV20-1, the J gene TRBJ2-7; weak D call: TRBD1 (6 bases). Trimming left V 0 bases short and J 0 bases short, with 12 bases between. Germline lookup yields CDR1 DFQATT and CDR2 SNEGSKA (reference sequence). This CDR3 is built from 15 residues. The CDR3 is CSARDGQLVSYEQYF. The DNA of the CDR3 is TGCAGTGCTAGAGACGGACAGCTCGTCTCCTACGAGCAGTACTTC.

This chain links TRBV11-1 with TRBJ2-3, with a weak D call TRBD2 (5 bases). Germline CDR1 is SGHAT and CDR2 is FQDESV (reference sequence). The CDR3 is 21 amino acids. Trimming removed 5 bases at V and 0 bases at J, with 30 bases between. Here the CDR3 reads CASSPEGPYRPIYLSTDTQYF. CDR3 in DNA: TGTGCCAGCAGCCCCGAGGGCCCCTATCGCCCTATCTACCTTAGCACAGATACGCAGTATTTT.